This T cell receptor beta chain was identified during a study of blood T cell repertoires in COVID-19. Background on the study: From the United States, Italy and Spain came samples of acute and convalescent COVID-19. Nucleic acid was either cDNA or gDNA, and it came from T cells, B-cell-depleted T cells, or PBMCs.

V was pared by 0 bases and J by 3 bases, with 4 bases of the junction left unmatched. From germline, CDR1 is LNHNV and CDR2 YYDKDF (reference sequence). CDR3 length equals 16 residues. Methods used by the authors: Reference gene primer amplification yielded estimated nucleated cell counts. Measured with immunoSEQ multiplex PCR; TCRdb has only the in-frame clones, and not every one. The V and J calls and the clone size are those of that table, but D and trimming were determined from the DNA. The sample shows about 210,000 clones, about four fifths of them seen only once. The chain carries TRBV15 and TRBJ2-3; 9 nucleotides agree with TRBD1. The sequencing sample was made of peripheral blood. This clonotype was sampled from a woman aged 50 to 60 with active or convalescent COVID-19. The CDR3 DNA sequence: TGTGCCACCAGCAGAGAACCGGACAGGGGAACAGATACGCAGTATTTT. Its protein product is CATSREPDRGTDTQYF. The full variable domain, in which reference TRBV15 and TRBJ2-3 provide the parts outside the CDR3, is DAMVIQNPRYQVTQFGKPVTLSCSQTLNHNVMYWYQQKSSQAPKLLFHYYDKDFNNEADTPDNFQSRRPNTSFCFLDIRSPGLGDTAMYLCATSREPDRGTDTQYFGPGTRLTVL.